Listed below are T cell receptor beta chains from one sample, sequenced in a study of T cells in Graves' hyperthyroidism and ophthalmopathy. A single record per CDR3 protein comes from TCRdb applying MiXCR to the multiplex PCR reads. The table records about 640,000 distinct CDR3 sequences, about a fifth of them present only once. Sequencing input: blood. The receptor source for this set is a man aged 30 to 45 with Graves' ophthalmopathy. CDR3s include the opening cysteine and the closing phenylalanine or tryptophan. Each record gives: clone size, V gene, D gene, J gene, CDR3 protein, CDR3 DNA. A D gene is named only where the DNA matches it firmly. Expanded clones get a size class; other rows say once, few or many, or leave the size out.

NA	TRBV7-9	NA	TRBJ2-2	CASSTHFDRPNTGELFF	TGTGCCAGCAGCACTCACTTCGACAGACCGAACACCGGGGAGCTGTTTTTT
NA	TRBV7-8	NA	TRBJ1-1	CASSLARATEAFF	TGTGCCAGCAGCTTAGCGCGGGCCACTGAAGCTTTCTTT
NA	TRBV20-1	NA	TRBJ1-1	CSAREPGGSNTEAFF	TGCAGTGCTAGAGAACCGGGGGGATCGAACACTGAAGCTTTCTTT
many	TRBV12-3/TRBV12-4	NA	TRBJ2-7	CASRKDPLTYEQYF	TGTGCCAGCAGGAAGGACCCACTAACCTACGAGCAGTACTTC
NA	TRBV28	TRBD1	TRBJ1-6	CASGDRGSSPLHF	TGTGCCAGCGGGGACAGGGGAAGTTCACCCCTCCACTTT
NA	TRBV7-3	NA	TRBJ1-1	CASSLSAGNTEAFF	TGTGCCAGCAGCTTAAGCGCAGGGAACACTGAAGCTTTCTTT
few	TRBV7-8	TRBD1	TRBJ1-1	CASSSDRGGRTEAFF	TGTGCCAGCAGCTCGGACAGGGGGGGCCGCACTGAAGCTTTCTTT
NA	TRBV5-1	TRBD1	TRBJ2-2	CASTDRGNTGELFF	TGCGCCAGCACCGACAGGGGAAACACCGGGGAGCTGTTTTTT
many	TRBV2	NA	TRBJ1-1	CASRLSLNTEAFF	TGTGCCAGCAGACTCTCGTTGAACACTGAAGCTTTCTTT
NA	TRBV25-1	NA	TRBJ1-2	CASSDYGYTF	TGTGCCAGCAGTGACTATGGCTACACCTTC
few	TRBV6-1	NA	TRBJ1-2	CASNQGGLGGYTF	TGTGCCAGCAACCAAGGGGGTTTGGGGGGCTACACCTTC
many	TRBV7-2	NA	TRBJ2-1	CASSFRRALGRNEQFF	TGTGCCAGCAGCTTCAGGCGAGCCCTAGGGAGGAATGAGCAGTTCTTC
NA	TRBV29-1	NA	TRBJ1-2	CSVGKDSNYGYTF	TGCAGCGTTGGGAAAGACAGTAACTATGGCTACACCTTC
NA	TRBV6-1	NA	TRBJ1-2	CASSESSPYGYTF	TGTGCCAGCAGTGAATCTAGTCCCTATGGCTACACCTTC
NA	TRBV7-2	NA	TRBJ2-7	CASSSRDKSYEQYF	TGTGCCAGCAGCTCAAGGGACAAATCTTACGAGCAGTACTTC
NA	TRBV6-5	NA	TRBJ2-1	CASSYSSGLTSSGGYNEQFF	TGTGCCAGCAGTTACTCGAGCGGACTTACGTCCTCCGGTGGGTACAATGAGCAGTTCTTC
few	TRBV29-1	TRBD1	TRBJ1-1	CSVGRDSVMNTEAFF	TGCAGCGTTGGAAGGGACAGCGTCATGAACACTGAAGCTTTCTTT
NA	TRBV2	NA	TRBJ2-1	CASSDPGGRYNEQFF	TGTGCCAGCAGTGATCCCGGGGGGCGTTACAATGAGCAGTTCTTC
NA	TRBV5-1	NA	TRBJ1-1	CVSSLEGDRNTEAFF	TGCGTCAGCAGCTTGGAGGGGGACCGGAACACTGAAGCTTTCTTT
few	TRBV3-1	NA	TRBJ2-7	CASSQVIGTYEQYF	TGTGCCAGCAGCCAAGTAATCGGCACCTACGAGCAGTACTTC
many	TRBV12-3/TRBV12-4	NA	TRBJ2-3	CASSFGGLDTQYF	TGTGCCAGCAGTTTTGGGGGATTAGATACGCAGTATTTT
few	TRBV2	NA	TRBJ1-3	CASSGQISGNTIYF	TGTGCCAGCAGTGGACAGATCTCTGGAAACACCATATATTTT
few	TRBV5-1	NA	TRBJ2-7	CASSPDRTIPYEQYF	TGCGCCAGCAGCCCGGACAGGACTATTCCCTACGAGCAGTACTTC
NA	TRBV5-1	NA	TRBJ2-2	CASSLAGYSNGELFF	TGCGCCAGCAGCTTGGCGGGATATAGTAACGGGGAGCTGTTTTTT
many	TRBV11-2	NA	TRBJ1-5	CASSHGLNQPQHF	TGTGCCAGCAGCCACGGCCTCAATCAGCCCCAGCATTTT
once	TRBV11-1	TRBD2	TRBJ2-7	CASSPRTSPHEQYF	TGTGCCAGCAGCCCCCGGACTAGTCCCCACGAGCAGTACTTC
many	TRBV11-2	NA	TRBJ2-7	CASASSGSDWDEQYF	TGTGCCAGCGCCTCGAGCGGTTCAGACTGGGACGAGCAGTACTTC
NA	TRBV24-1	NA	TRBJ2-5	CATSDFQETQYF	TGTGCCACCAGTGATTTCCAAGAGACCCAGTACTTC
many	TRBV7-2	NA	TRBJ2-1	CASSLVPGSYNEQFF	TGTGCCAGCAGCTTAGTTCCCGGGTCCTACAATGAGCAGTTCTTC